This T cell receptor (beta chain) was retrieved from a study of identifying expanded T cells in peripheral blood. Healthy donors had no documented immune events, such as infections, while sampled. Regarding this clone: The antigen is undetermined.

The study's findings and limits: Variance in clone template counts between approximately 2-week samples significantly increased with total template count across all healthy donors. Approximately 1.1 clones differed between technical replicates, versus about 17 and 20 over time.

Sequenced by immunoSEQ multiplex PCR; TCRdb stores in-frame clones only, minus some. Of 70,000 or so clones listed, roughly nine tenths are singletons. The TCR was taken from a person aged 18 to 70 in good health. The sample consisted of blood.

CDR3 amino acids: CASSKRTGGGYEQYF. The DNA for the CDR3 is TGTGCCAGCAGCAAAAGGACAGGGGGCGGCTACGAGCAGTACTTC. This sequence joins TRBV21-1 and TRBJ2-7; the table's D call, TRBD1, was not checked against the DNA. TRBV21-1 represents a pseudogene. The CDR3 covers 15 residues.